These 10 T cell receptor beta chains were sequenced from one sample in a study of Graves' ophthalmopathy and Graves' hyperthyroidism. Amplifying from RNA transcripts, the study obtained TCR beta CDR3 regions. First-round RT-PCR used HTBI primers; second-round multiplex PCR followed. TCRdb re-analysed the multiplex PCR reads in MiXCR, keeping a single row per CDR3 protein. The table includes 600,000 to 650,000 distinct CDR3 sequences, approximately 22% detected once. The sequenced sample was peripheral blood. Receptors were obtained from a woman aged 18 to 35 with stable Graves' hyperthyroidism. Some clones in this sample may be carry-over from other donors' samples.

This clonotype has at least ten counts. The chain employs TRBV11-2 and TRBJ2-6, with D hard to call. The V end was cut by 1 base, the J end by 1 base, with 11 bases between. Germline values: CDR1 SGHAT, CDR2 FQNNGV. The CDR3 is 17 amino acids. The DNA of the CDR3 is TGTGCCAGCAGCTTAGGGATAGCTATATCTGGGGCCAACGTCCTGACTTTC. It encodes CASSLGIAISGANVLTF.

This clonotype was observed a few times. The V call is TRBV18, the J call TRBJ1-1, with D tentatively TRBD1 (6 bases). This CDR3 comprises 16 residues. Germline-derived CDR1 and CDR2 are KGHSH and LQKENI. Trimming cost V 3 bases and J 0 bases, with 14 bases left between them. CDR3 sequence: CASSPLTGTLNTEAFF. The CDR3 DNA is TGTGCCAGCTCACCTTTGACAGGAACCTTGAACACTGAAGCTTTCTTT.

This clonotype was detected many times. The chain couples TRBV7-2 to TRBJ2-7, with D possibly matching TRBD1 (5 bases). Trimming pared 5 bases from V and 2 bases from J, leaving 13 bases between. The CDR3 is made up of 14 amino acids. The germline gives CDR1 SGHTA, CDR2 FQGNSA. CDR3 residues: CASSLTDRAYEQYF. The CDR3 DNA reads TGTGCCAGCAGCCTGACAGACAGAGCCTACGAGCAGTACTTC. Based on the CDR3 plus reference TRBV7-2 and TRBJ2-7, the full variable domain is GAGVSQSPSNKVTEKGKDVELRCDPISGHTALYWYRQSLGQGLEFLIYFQGNSAPDKSGLPSDRFSAERTGGSVSTLTIQRTQQEDSAVYLCASSLTDRAYEQYFGPGTRLTVT.

This clonotype was recorded at least ten times. This could be a read error, since a much larger clone is one nucleotide away. V is TRBV6-4 and J is TRBJ2-5; D is uncertain. Trimming removed 6 bases from V and 2 bases from J, with 1 base in between. Germline values: CDR1 MRHNA, CDR2 SNTAGT. The CDR3 extends over 10 amino acids. The CDR3 DNA is TGTGCCAGCAGGCAAGAGACCCAGTACTTC. Its translation: CASRQETQYF.

The rearrangement joins TRBV29-1 to TRBJ1-1, with D uncertain. Germline values: CDR1 SQVTM, CDR2 ANQGSEA. There are 12 residues in the CDR3. The V gene lost 4 bases and the J gene lost 1 base, with 7 bases spanning the gap. The CDR3 bases are TGCAGCGTTGGGCACCAGAACACTGAAGCTTTCTTT. The encoded protein is CSVGHQNTEAFF.

About this clonotype: A read error is possible here, since a much larger clone lies one base away. The rearrangement joins TRBV30 to TRBJ2-4; D might be TRBD1 (5 bases). This CDR3 contains 16 residues. Germline CDR1 reads GTSNPN; CDR2 reads SVGIG (reference sequence). CDR3 protein: CACLTTKPETMDIKYF. CDR3 DNA: TGTGCCTGCCTCACGACAAAGCCAGAGACGATGGACATTAAGTACTTC.

The V gene is TRBV6-1, the J gene TRBJ2-5; D not resolved. V was cut by 7 bases and J by 2 bases, with 17 bases left in between. The CDR3 totals 15 residues. CDR1 and CDR2 from the germline V gene are MNHNS and SASEGT. The CDR3 region has the DNA TGTGCCAGCAAACCCTGGGCGGCGGTGCAAGAGACCCAGTACTTC. This gives the protein CASKPWAAVQETQYF.

Ten or more counts support this clonotype. The chain has TRBV13 and TRBJ1-1; unclear D gene. Per the germline V gene, CDR1 is PRHDT and CDR2 is FYEKMQ (reference sequence). CDR3 length equals 16 residues. Trimming shortened V by 0 bases and J by 3 bases, and 14 bases separated the two germline ends. CDR3 residues: CASSLGLRQAYTEAFF. CDR3 DNA sequence: TGTGCCAGCAGCTTAGGCCTAAGGCAGGCGTACACTGAAGCTTTCTTT.

This clonotype was seen at least ten times. J is TRBJ2-7 and V is TRBV28, with 8 positions matching TRBD1. Germline lookup yields CDR1 MDHEN and CDR2 SYDVKM. The CDR3 is made up of 19 amino acids. V lost 2 bases and J lost 0; bases outside the gene matches: 15. Here the CDR3 DNA reads TGTGCCAGCAGTTTAGCCCCACCGCGACAGGGGCTACTCTCCTACGAGCAGTACTTC. This gives the protein CASSLAPPRQGLLSYEQYF.

The chain links TRBV12-3 or TRBV12-4 to TRBJ2-5; 7 nucleotides match TRBD1. The CDR3 is 14 amino acids. V gave up 3 bases and J gave up 5 bases; unmatched junction bases: 6. CDR3 nucleotide sequence: TGTGCCAGCAGTTTTCCGACAGGGATGGAGACCCAGTACTTC. Translated: CASSFPTGMETQYF.